The count of the clone carrying this T cell receptor (beta chain) is one. Its target is not known. The record originates from a study of T-cell reconstitution after alpha-beta-depleted transplantation in children. Study outcomes and limitations: Reportedly, only several hundred clones from non-depleted graft cells drove alpha-beta T-cell counts at about two months. There were some patients whose high TCRbeta diversity at day 60 came from surviving recipient T cells and thymic progenitors. At one year after transplant, newly produced T cells mostly accounted for T-cell counts and diversity.

Researchers prepared the TCRbeta library using unique molecular identifiers, the study reports. One entry per CDR3 protein results from TCRdb running MiXCR on the PCR reads. The table records about 980,000 distinct CDR3 sequences, about 30% of them present only once. The receptor's source is a boy in the first two years of life who had a stem cell transplant for SCID, so the T cells may come from the graft donor. Specimen: PBMCs, mostly from graft donor cells, collected 360 days after TCRalphabeta/CD19-depleted stem cell transplant.

The CDR3 loop reads CASSLVVPPSTGELFF. Here the CDR3 DNA reads TGCGCCAGCAGCCTGGTGGTCCCTCCGAGCACCGGGGAGCTGTTTTTT. This rearrangement joins TRBV5-1 to TRBJ2-2; D unclear. Germline V CDR1 and CDR2: SGHRS, YFSETQ. This CDR3 is built from 16 residues. V was cut by 4 bases and J by 4 bases, with 17 bases left in between. The variable domain in full, with the rest retrieved from reference TRBV5-1 and TRBJ2-2, is KAGVTQTPRYLIKTRGQQVTLSCSPISGHRSVSWYQQTPGQGLQFLFEYFSETQRNKGNFPGRFSGRQFSNSRSEMNVSTLELGDSALYLCASSLVVPPSTGELFFGEGSRLTVL.